These 15 T cell receptor beta chains came from one sample sequenced in a study of blood T cell repertoires in COVID-19. Libraries were prepared by immunoSEQ multiplex PCR; TCRdb keeps only in-frame clonotypes and omits some of them. Of 85,000 to 100,000 clones in the sample, roughly four fifths are singletons; the top ten hold approximately 24%. Material: peripheral blood. These TCRs come from a human donor in a cohort sampled during active COVID-19.

The chain is built from TRBV4-1 and TRBJ2-3; perhaps TRBD1 as D (8 bases). CDR3 length equals 16 residues. Trimming stripped 5 bases from V and 1 base from J, with 16 bases between. Germline-derived CDR1 and CDR2 are MGHRA and YSYEKL. This CDR3 reads CASSSQQGGGTDTQYF. DNA for the CDR3: TGCGCCAGCAGCTCCCAACAGGGGGGGGGCACAGATACGCAGTATTTT.

V usage is TRBV2 and J usage is TRBJ1-4; D gene ambiguous. V lost 6 bases, J lost 4 bases, and 15 bases lay in between. Germline CDR1 SNHLY, CDR2 FYNNEI. This CDR3 has 15 amino acids. Here the CDR3 DNA reads TGTGCCAGCAGGCGGGCGCGGATTTTTAATGAAAAACTGTTTTTT. Translating gives CASRRARIFNEKLFF.

V and J are TRBV6-5 and TRBJ1-2; D uncertain. Trimming removed 9 bases from V and 4 bases from J, with 15 bases in between. Looked up from germline, CDR1 is MNHEY and CDR2 is SVGAGI. The CDR3 is 13 residues long. The chain's CDR3 is CARDGVVSYGYTF. CDR3 coding DNA: TGTGCCAGGGACGGGGTAGTTAGCTATGGCTACACCTTC.

The gene calls are TRBV7-8 and TRBJ2-7, with 11 bases identical to TRBD2. V was pared by 5 bases and J by 3 bases, with 3 bases of the junction left unmatched. The CDR3 has 14 residues. Germline CDR1 reads SGHVS; CDR2 reads FQNEAQ. CDR3 DNA: TGTGCCAGCAGCCCGACTAGCGGGAACTACGAGCAGTACTTC. Its translation: CASSPTSGNYEQYF. Complete variable domain (other parts from reference TRBV7-8 and TRBJ2-7): GAGVSQSPRYKVAKRGQDVALRCDPISGHVSLFWYQQALGQGPEFLTYFQNEAQLDKSGLPSDRFFAERPEGSVSTLKIQRTQQEDSAVYLCASSPTSGNYEQYFGPGTRLTVT.

This sequence joins TRBV3-1 (or the pseudogene TRBV3-2) and TRBJ1-2, with 10 bases fitting TRBD1. Per the germline V gene, CDR1 is LGHDT and CDR2 is YNNKEL (reference sequence). CDR3 size: 15 residues. With V trimmed by 6 bases and J by 5 bases, 9 bases remained unmatched. CDR3 nucleotides: TGTGCCAGCAGGGGGACAGGGGCAAATCCTTATGGCTACACCTTC. As protein: CASRGTGANPYGYTF.

The CDR3 DNA reads as TGTGCCAGCTCACGGGAGAAAGCCCCAAGACAGCCCCAGCATTTT. Its translation is CASSREKAPRQPQHF. The chain is built from TRBV18 and TRBJ1-5; D remains ambiguous. This CDR3 region has 15 residues. Trimming removed 4 bases at V and 7 bases at J, with 17 bases between. CDR1 KGHSH and CDR2 LQKENI come from the germline V gene.

The rearrangement links TRBV19 to TRBJ1-1; D perhaps matches TRBD1 (6 bases). Looked up from germline, CDR1 is LNHDA and CDR2 is SQIVND (reference sequence). V lost 6 bases to trimming and J lost 8 bases, with 16 bases between them. The CDR3 covers 13 residues. This chain's CDR3 is CASRDRTDGEAFF. The CDR3 nucleotides read TGTGCCAGTAGGGATCGGACAGACGGAGAAGCTTTCTTT.

This chain uses TRBV29-1 with TRBJ2-5; tentatively, D is TRBD1 (6 bases). The CDR3 has 15 amino acids. V lost 2 bases, J lost 9 bases, and 22 bases lay in between. CDR1 is SQVTM and CDR2 is ANQGSEA in the germline V gene. The CDR3 is CSVERIGTGQTPQYF. The CDR3 DNA sequence: TGCAGCGTTGAAAGGATTGGCACAGGGCAGACTCCCCAGTACTTC.

This chain links TRBV12-3 or TRBV12-4 with TRBJ2-7; 12 nucleotides align to TRBD2. The CDR3 has 12 residues. V lost 8 bases, J lost 9 bases, and 5 bases stayed unmatched. DNA for the CDR3: TGTGCCAGCGGGACTAGCGGGTGGTGGCAGTACTTC. This gives the protein CASGTSGWWQYF.

V is TRBV12-3 or TRBV12-4 and J is TRBJ2-5; 7 nucleotides line up with TRBD1. The junction had 6 bases not matched to a gene; V was cut back by 6 bases and J by 5 bases. The CDR3 totals 13 residues. CDR3 nucleotide sequence: TGTGCCAGCAGCCGACAGGGTAGGGAGACCCAGTACTTC. Amino acids: CASSRQGRETQYF.

This clone was counted only a few times. The chain is built from TRBV15 and TRBJ2-7; D might be TRBD1 (5 bases). V lost 1 base to trimming and J lost 6 bases, with 10 bases between them. CDR3 length equals 13 residues. Germline V gene data show CDR1 as LNHNV and CDR2 as YYDKDF (reference sequence). The CDR3: CATSRVSRAEQYF. CDR3 DNA: TGTGCCACCAGCAGAGTTTCCAGGGCCGAGCAGTACTTC.

The chain combines TRBV28 with TRBJ1-5; D is unclear. The CDR3 totals 16 residues. The ends were cut back, 5 bases at V and 1 base at J, with 15 bases in the middle. Germline V lookup: CDR1 MDHEN, CDR2 SYDVKM. CDR3: CASSLYPGGSNQPQHF. For the CDR3, the DNA is TGTGCCAGCAGTCTTTACCCGGGAGGGAGCAATCAGCCCCAGCATTTT.

The chain couples TRBV9 to TRBJ2-2; D is possibly TRBD2 (5 bases). CDR3 length: 14 amino acids. V lost 4 bases, J lost 2 bases, and 9 bases lay in between. Germline V gene lookup returns CDR1 SGDLS and CDR2 YYNGEE. CDR3 sequence (DNA): TGTGCCAGCAGCCGGACTTCTAACACCGGGGAGCTGTTTTTT. Translated, it gives CASSRTSNTGELFF.

This chain links TRBV6-5 with TRBJ1-1, with D possibly being TRBD1 (5 bases). The length of the CDR3 is 15 residues. Trimming pared 4 bases from V and 5 bases from J, leaving 17 bases between. Looked up from germline, CDR1 is MNHEY and CDR2 is SVGAGI. The CDR3 nucleotides read TGTGCCAGCAGTTTACAGGATATTATGGGGACTGAAGCTTTCTTT. Its protein product is CASSLQDIMGTEAFF.

V gene TRBV14 combines with J gene TRBJ2-5; tentative D call: TRBD2 (6 bases). CDR1 SGHDN and CDR2 FVKESK come from the germline V gene. This CDR3 region has 15 residues. Trimming removed 4 bases at V and 1 base at J, with 13 bases between. CDR3 region: CASSRDAGLQETQYF. The DNA of the CDR3 is TGTGCCAGCAGCCGAGACGCGGGACTCCAAGAGACCCAGTACTTC.